This TCR beta chain was sequenced in a study of regulatory T cells in long-lasting Graves disease. Study in general: Antithyroid drug exposure in newly diagnosed Graves' patients had lasted under 3 months. Study conclusions and caveats: Persistent disease was characterized by preferential usage of TRBV28, TRBJ1-2 and TRBJ2-5. Persistent Graves' patients showed a TCR diversity that was lower than that of newly diagnosed ones.

Researchers made TCR beta libraries by using iRepertoire HTBI primers and running Arm-PCR on CDR3 regions. TCRdb re-called the multiplex PCR reads with MiXCR, one entry per CDR3 protein. This table holds roughly 520,000 distinct CDR3 sequences, about 11% found once. As to time point: newly diagnosed GD, antithyroid drugs for less than 3 months. Construction of the TCR library relied on RNA isolated from PBMCs. Remarks on this clonotype: The antigen remains unidentified. This likely reflects a read error, since a far larger clone is one base away.

This CDR3 is 12 amino acids long. The germline CDR1 and CDR2 sequences are SGHAT and FQNNGV. Another study also made use of these data, one on T cells in Graves' hyperthyroidism and ophthalmopathy.

The specimen comprised peripheral blood mononuclear cells (PBMCs), sampled at new diagnosis, from a patient treated with antithyroid drugs. The J gene is TRBJ2-1, the V gene TRBV11-2, with D possibly TRBD2 on 5 matching bases. The last part of the DNA fits TRBJ2-4 better; the J call may be wrong. The clonotype originates from a woman in her thirties with Graves disease. The CDR3: CANSHGENIQYF. DNA for the CDR3: TGTGCCAACAGCCACGGGGAAAACATTCAGTACTTC.